The 19 T cell receptor beta chains below come from one sample, sequenced in a study of identical twins. TCRdb ran MiXCR on the 5' RACE reads and lists one entry per CDR3 protein. Among roughly 720,000 distinct CDR3 sequences listed, around a sixth were seen once. The sample was also reused in another study, on T cells expressing NK-cell markers.

Sequencing input: PBMCs. These receptors all stem from a woman aged 18-35 years in good health.

The chain combines TRBV20-1 with TRBJ1-4; maybe TRBD1 (5 bases). Trimming cost V 1 base and J 0 bases, with 15 bases left between them. The germline gives CDR1 DFQATT, CDR2 SNEGSKA (reference sequence). There are 17 residues in the CDR3. Here the CDR3 reads CSARAPTASTTNEKLFF. The CDR3 DNA follows: TGCAGTGCTAGAGCCCCGACAGCTTCTACAACTAATGAAAAACTGTTTTTT.

The chain is built from TRBV5-4 and TRBJ2-1; 9 bases agree with TRBD2. The CDR3 is 14 residues long. Germline V CDR1 and CDR2: SGHNT, YYREEE (reference sequence). Trimming removed 0 bases from V and 10 bases from J; junction bases left unmatched: 5. The CDR3 protein is CASSLDSAGGEQFF. The CDR3 DNA reads as TGTGCCAGCAGCTTGGATTCGGCGGGAGGGGAGCAGTTCTTC.

This clonotype was seen many times. CDR3 sequence (DNA): TGTGCCAGCAGTGTGAGGGGGACAGCAATCGAGGGGACCCAGTACTTC. Residues: CASSVRGTAIEGTQYF. This chain uses TRBV6-1 with TRBJ2-5; 7 bases match TRBD1. Unmatched junction bases numbered 15, after V lost 4 bases and J lost 7 bases. In germline, CDR1 is MNHNS, CDR2 SASEGT. There are 16 residues in the CDR3.

The chain joins TRBV7-9 to TRBJ2-1; 8 bases are shared with TRBD2. The junction had 11 bases not matched to a gene; V was cut back by 5 bases and J by 8 bases. The CDR3 runs to 15 residues. Per germline, CDR1 SEHNR and CDR2 FQNEAQ (reference sequence). In DNA form, the CDR3 reads TGTGCCAGCAGCCCTTCGGGACTAGGGATTTATGAGCAGTTCTTC. Its protein product is CASSPSGLGIYEQFF.

This clonotype was counted a few times. The chain combines TRBV20-1 with TRBJ1-2, with a weak D call TRBD1 (6 bases). The germline V gene encodes CDR1 DFQATT and CDR2 SNEGSKA (reference sequence). Between the trimmed V and J ends, which lost 6 bases and 8 bases, there was a span of 22 bases. The CDR3 extends over 14 amino acids. The CDR3 sequence is CSAGGTHRSGGYTF. The DNA for the CDR3 is TGCAGTGCCGGTGGGACACATCGGTCGGGAGGCTACACCTTC.

The chain joins TRBV20-1 to TRBJ2-1; 12 bases fit TRBD2. There are 16 residues in the CDR3. Per the germline V gene, CDR1 is DFQATT and CDR2 is SNEGSKA (reference sequence). Germline trimming cut 3 bases from V and 4 bases from J; bases unmatched to any gene: 7. CDR3 loop: CSARSSSGGAYNEQFF. The CDR3 nucleotides are TGCAGTGCTAGGTCATCTAGCGGGGGGGCATACAATGAGCAGTTCTTC.

The gene calls are TRBV6-2 or TRBV6-3 and TRBJ2-3, with a possible D match to TRBD2 (6 bases). The CDR3 spans 15 residues. V was cut by 5 bases and J by 6 bases, with 18 bases left in between. The germline CDR1 and CDR2 sequences are MNHEY and SVGEGT. The CDR3 here is CASSPDSGLRDTQYF. Written as DNA, the CDR3 is TGTGCCAGCAGTCCCGATAGCGGTTTGCGGGATACGCAGTATTTT.

This clonotype was seen more than once but under ten times. The chain combines TRBV5-1 with TRBJ2-7; D perhaps matches TRBD1 (6 bases). V was clipped by 2 bases and J by 2 bases, with 11 bases between them. Per germline, CDR1 SGHRS and CDR2 YFSETQ. The CDR3 runs to 14 residues. The chain's CDR3 is CASSFRGGTYEQYF. The CDR3 region has the DNA TGCGCCAGCAGCTTCAGGGGTGGGACCTACGAGCAGTACTTC.

V gene TRBV3-1 combines with J gene TRBJ2-3; D may be TRBD2 (5 bases). Trimming stripped 0 bases from V and 1 base from J, with 8 bases between. CDR1 and CDR2 from the germline V gene are LGHDT and YNNKEL (reference sequence). The CDR3 length is 15 residues. The CDR3 is CASSQEKGGTDTQYF. In DNA, the CDR3 is TGTGCCAGCAGCCAAGAAAAGGGAGGCACAGATACGCAGTATTTT.

Points on this clonotype: This could be a read error, since a much larger clone is one nucleotide away. The V gene is TRBV12-3 or TRBV12-4, the J gene TRBJ1-5; D is perhaps TRBD1 (5 bases). The CDR3 loop spans 14 amino acids. The CDR3 region has the DNA TGTGGCAGCAGCGCTTTACAGGCTAATCAGCCCCAGCATTTT. It specifies CGSSALQANQPQHF.

This clonotype was observed a few times. J is TRBJ2-1 and V is TRBV20-1; unclear D gene. Germline lookup yields CDR1 DFQATT and CDR2 SNEGSKA (reference sequence). This CDR3 contains 16 residues. Trimming stripped 0 bases from V and 0 bases from J, with 12 bases between. The chain's CDR3 is CSARDSAARSYNEQFF. The CDR3 nucleotides are TGCAGTGCTAGAGACTCAGCAGCGCGCTCCTACAATGAGCAGTTCTTC.

This clonotype was seen only once. The rearrangement uses TRBV15 and TRBJ2-1; 7 positions agree with TRBD2. V was pared by 5 bases and J by 5 bases, with 12 bases of the junction left unmatched. There are 16 residues in the CDR3. Looked up from germline, CDR1 is LNHNV and CDR2 is YYDKDF (reference sequence). The CDR3 region has the DNA TGTGCCACCAGCGGTTTGGCGGGAGCCCCTGACAATGAGCAGTTCTTC. It codes for CATSGLAGAPDNEQFF.

A few counts support this clonotype. This rearrangement joins TRBV6-5 to TRBJ1-5; D ambiguous. The germline V gene encodes CDR1 MNHEY and CDR2 SVGAGI. V lost 3 bases, J lost 0 bases, and 9 bases lay in between. The CDR3 consists of 15 residues. DNA for the CDR3: TGTGCCAGCAGTTATTCGCAGTATAGCAATCAGCCCCAGCATTTT. Translation gives CASSYSQYSNQPQHF.

The chain employs TRBV5-1 and TRBJ1-2, with a tentative D call TRBD1 (6 bases). Trimming removed 2 bases at V and 6 bases at J, with 11 bases between. Germline assignment: CDR1 SGHRS and CDR2 YFSETQ. The CDR3 covers 13 residues. For the CDR3, the DNA is TGCGCCAGCAGCTTTCAGGGGTCGGATGGCTACACCTTC. Its protein product is CASSFQGSDGYTF.

This clonotype was seen a few times. The genes are TRBV12-3 or TRBV12-4 and TRBJ2-3; TRBD1 matches 7 bases. J gave up 3 bases and V 0 bases, and 12 bases lay outside the gene matches. CDR3 length: 18 amino acids. The CDR3 region is CASSLAGQSPPRTDTQYF. CDR3 bases: TGTGCCAGCAGTTTAGCGGGACAGTCACCCCCGAGGACAGATACGCAGTATTTT.

This chain uses TRBV27 with TRBJ2-7; D may be TRBD2 (5 bases). The germline V gene encodes CDR1 MNHEY and CDR2 SMNVEV (reference sequence). The CDR3 length is 14 residues. The V end lost 5 bases, the J end lost 2 bases, and 13 bases lay between the germline ends. CDR3 loop: CASSPLVEAYEQYF. CDR3 sequence (DNA): TGTGCCAGCAGTCCCCTTGTGGAGGCCTACGAGCAGTACTTC.

V and J are TRBV10-3 and TRBJ2-7; no firm D call. V was shortened by 6 bases and J by 6 bases, with 6 bases between the two germline ends. The germline CDR1 and CDR2 sequences are ENHRY and SYGVKD. CDR3 length equals 10 residues. The chain's CDR3 is CAIREREQYF. CDR3 coding DNA: TGTGCCATCAGAGAACGCGAGCAGTACTTC.

This clonotype has a count of ten or more. The chain uses TRBV29-1 and TRBJ2-3, with 8 positions matching TRBD2. The CDR3 is 13 amino acids. With 3 bases clipped from V and 1 base from J, the junction kept 0 bases outside the gene matches. Per germline, CDR1 SQVTM and CDR2 ANQGSEA. CDR3: CSVDSGGTDTQYF. CDR3 DNA: TGCAGCGTTGATAGCGGGGGCACAGATACGCAGTATTTT.

This chain links TRBV7-9 with TRBJ2-6, with a weak D call TRBD1 (5 bases). Trimming took 5 bases from V and 1 from J, leaving 12 bases between them. There are 16 residues in the CDR3. Germline V gene lookup returns CDR1 SEHNR and CDR2 FQNEAQ (reference sequence). The CDR3 coding sequence is TGTGCCAGCAGCACGAGTTCAGGGTCTGGGGCCAACGTCCTGACTTTC. Translation: CASSTSSGSGANVLTF.